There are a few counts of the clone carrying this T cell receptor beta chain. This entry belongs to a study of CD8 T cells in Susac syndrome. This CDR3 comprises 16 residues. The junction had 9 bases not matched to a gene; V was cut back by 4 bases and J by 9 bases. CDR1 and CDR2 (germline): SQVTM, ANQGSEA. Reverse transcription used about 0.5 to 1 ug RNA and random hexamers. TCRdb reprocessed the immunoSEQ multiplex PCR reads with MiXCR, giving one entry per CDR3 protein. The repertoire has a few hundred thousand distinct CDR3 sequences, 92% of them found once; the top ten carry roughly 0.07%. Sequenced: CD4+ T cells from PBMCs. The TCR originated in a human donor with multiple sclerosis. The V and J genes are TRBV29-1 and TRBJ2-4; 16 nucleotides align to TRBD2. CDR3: CSVGGTSGGASFIQYF. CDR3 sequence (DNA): TGCAGCGTTGGGGGGACTAGCGGGGGGGCCTCGTTCATTCAGTACTTC. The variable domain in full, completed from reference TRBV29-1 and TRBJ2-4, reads SAVISQKPSRDICQRGTSLTIQCQVDSQVTMMFWYRQQPGQSLTLIATANQGSEATYESGFVIDKFPISRPNLTFSTLTVSNMSPEDSSIYLCSVGGTSGGASFIQYFGAGTRLSVL.